This passage covers 24 T cell receptor beta chains from one sample sequenced in a study of beta chain features in type 1 diabetes (dated by TCRdb to between 2017 and 2018). No antigens are known for them. Findings and caveats that apply to the study as a whole: Type 1 diabetes patients showed a moderate but significant shortening of TCRB CDR3 length in all four CD4+ subsets.

Libraries came from the immunoSEQ multiplex PCR assay. The High Capacity cDNA Reverse Transcription Kit was used to reverse transcribe all of the isolated RNA, meaning that expressed TCRB transcripts were what got sequenced. TCRdb carries this immuneACCESS record with in-frame sequences only. Its versions omit some clonotypes, under half of them owing to an unresolved V gene in the studies checked, with the rest unexplained. This sample gives fewer than 450,000 clones in total; roughly 14% of them show up just once. The ten largest make up roughly 0.015% of the sample. Sequenced: naive CD4+ T cells from blood. This sample's cell subset or site label indicates: true naive CD4+ T cells. These receptors originate from a woman under 30 with type 1 diabetes.

This chain uses TRBV7-2 with TRBJ2-2; D might be TRBD1 (6 bases). Trimming took 3 bases from V and 7 from J, leaving 15 bases between them. CDR1 is SGHTA, CDR2 FQGNSA, per germline. The CDR3 runs 15 residues. The CDR3, as DNA: TGTGCCAGCAGCTTTCCGACAGGTCCTAGCGGGGAGCTGTTTTTT. It encodes CASSFPTGPSGELFF.

The rearrangement uses TRBV11-2 and TRBJ1-1; tentative D call: TRBD1 (6 bases). V gave up 4 bases and J gave up 6 bases, with 15 bases separating them. The CDR3 has 14 residues. Germline V gives CDR1 SGHAT, CDR2 FQNNGV. The CDR3 sequence is CASSSEGEWAEAFF. CDR3 nucleotides: TGTGCCAGCAGCTCCGAGGGGGAGTGGGCTGAAGCTTTCTTT. Variable domain in full (rest from reference TRBV11-2 and TRBJ1-1): EAGVAQSPRYKIIEKRQSVAFWCNPISGHATLYWYQQILGQGPKLLIQFQNNGVVDDSQLPKDRFSAERLKGVDSTLKIQPAKLEDSAVYLCASSSEGEWAEAFFGQGTRLTVV.

This sequence joins TRBV11-1 and TRBJ2-7, with 8 bases that match TRBD2. CDR3 length: 15 residues. J was trimmed by 2 bases and V by 5 bases; bases with no gene match: 8. Germline-derived CDR1 and CDR2 are SGHAT and FQDESV (reference sequence). The CDR3 protein is CASSPSGRITYEQYV. In DNA, the CDR3 is TGTGCCAGCAGCCCAAGCGGGAGAATCACCTACGAGCAGTACGTC.

The chain employs TRBV6-5 and TRBJ2-5; D is possibly TRBD2 (6 bases). CDR1 MNHEY and CDR2 SVGAGI come from the germline V gene. V lost 7 bases and J lost 3, with 12 bases in between. CDR3 size: 13 residues. The CDR3 nucleotides read TGTGCCAGCAAAATGACGGGGGAAGAGACCCAGTACTTC. It codes for CASKMTGEETQYF.

This clone came up a few times. This sequence joins TRBV5-1 and TRBJ2-3, with 7 bases that match TRBD2. Unmatched junction bases numbered 1, after V lost 4 bases and J lost 2 bases. The CDR3 is 13 amino acids. Germline V gene sequence: CDR1 SGHRS, CDR2 YFSETQ. The CDR3 region is CASSGDYTDTQYF. The CDR3 coding sequence is TGCGCCAGCAGCGGGGACTACACAGATACGCAGTATTTT.

This clone was observed a few times. The rearrangement links TRBV7-2 to TRBJ2-5, with 7 bases lining up with TRBD1. The CDR3 runs to 15 residues. CDR1 and CDR2 (germline): SGHTA, FQGNSA. V lost 5 bases, J lost 4 bases, and 10 bases stayed unmatched. In nucleotides, the CDR3 is TGTGCCAGCAGCCCCCGACAGGGTAGAGGAGAGACCCAGTACTTC. Its protein product is CASSPRQGRGETQYF.

Comments on this clone: The sample contains more than one DNA sequence encoding this CDR3. The genes are TRBV5-6 and TRBJ2-3; TRBD1 matches 9 bases. The germline gives CDR1 SGHDT, CDR2 YYEEEE. The CDR3 runs to 13 residues. Germline trimming cut 0 bases from V and 9 bases from J; bases unmatched to any gene: 2. The DNA of the CDR3 is TGTGCCAGCAGCTTGGGGACAGGGGACACGCAGTATTTT. This codes for CASSLGTGDTQYF.

This clone was detected only a few times. This sequence joins TRBV7-9 and TRBJ2-1; TRBD2 matches 7 bases. Germline CDR1 SEHNR, CDR2 FQNEAQ (reference sequence). V shed 7 bases and J 4 bases; nucleotides not matched to a gene: 7. The CDR3 totals 14 residues. The CDR3 DNA follows: TGTGCCAGCACCCTAGCGGAGCTATACAATGAGCAGTTCTTC. It specifies CASTLAELYNEQFF.

V usage is TRBV18 and J usage is TRBJ1-1, with 12 bases matching TRBD1. Germline V lookup: CDR1 KGHSH, CDR2 LQKENI. The CDR3 totals 14 residues. CDR3 in amino acids: CAAGTGGAGTEAFF. The CDR3 coding sequence is TGTGCTGCCGGGACAGGGGGCGCGGGGACTGAAGCTTTCTTT. Drawing the rest from reference TRBV18 and TRBJ1-1, the complete variable domain is NAGVMQNPRHLVRRRGQEARLRCSPMKGHSHVYWYRQLPEEGLKFMVYLQKENIIDESGMPKERFSAEFPKEGPSILRIQQVVRGDSAAYFCAAGTGGAGTEAFFGQGTRLTVV.

This clone occurred a few times. CDR3 nucleotides: TGTGCCAGCAGTTCACATCGGGCAGGGGAAGGCTATGGCTACACCTTC. Translation: CASSSHRAGEGYGYTF. The V gene is TRBV6-6, the J gene TRBJ1-2; D is possibly TRBD1 (6 bases). The CDR3 runs 16 residues. Trimming cost V 4 bases and J 4 bases, with 19 bases left between them. Germline V gives CDR1 MNHNY, CDR2 SVGAGI (reference sequence).

The CDR3 region has the DNA TGTGCCAGCAGCGCCAGGACAGATACTAACTATGGCTACACCTTC. Translation: CASSARTDTNYGYTF. The rearrangement uses TRBV4-2 and TRBJ1-2; a possible D gene is TRBD1 (6 bases). V gave up 5 bases and J gave up 0 bases, with 13 bases separating them. Per germline, CDR1 LGHNA and CDR2 YNFKEQ. This CDR3 contains 15 residues.

The chain joins TRBV25-1 to TRBJ1-1, with D possibly TRBD1 on 5 matching bases. The CDR3 is made up of 15 amino acids. Germline lookup yields CDR1 MGHDK and CDR2 SYGVNS. V lost 1 base, J lost 1 base, and 10 bases lay in between. The CDR3 region is CASSELGQGNTEAFF. In DNA form, the CDR3 reads TGTGCCAGCAGTGAATTAGGGCAGGGGAACACTGAAGCTTTCTTT. The entire variable domain, with the rest obtained from reference TRBV25-1 and TRBJ1-1, is as follows: EADIYQTPRYLVIGTGKKITLECSQTMGHDKMYWYQQDPGMELHLIHYSYGVNSTEKGDLSSESTVSRIRTEHFPLTLESARPSHTSQYLCASSELGQGNTEAFFGQGTRLTVV.

This clone was seen a handful of times. The rearrangement links TRBV7-9 to TRBJ2-1, with 11 bases that match TRBD1. With V trimmed by 1 base and J by 10 bases, 0 bases remained unmatched. The CDR3 extends over 13 amino acids. Germline V gives CDR1 SEHNR, CDR2 FQNEAQ (reference sequence). The CDR3 is CASSLGTGGEQFF. The CDR3 DNA follows: TGTGCCAGCAGCTTAGGGACAGGGGGCGAGCAGTTCTTC. The whole variable domain, remainder taken from reference TRBV7-9 and TRBJ2-1, is DTGVSQNPRHKITKRGQNVTFRCDPISEHNRLYWYRQTLGQGPEFLTYFQNEAQLEKSRLLSDRFSAERPKGSFSTLEIQRTEQGDSAMYLCASSLGTGGEQFFGPGTRLTVL.

This chain uses TRBV5-1 with TRBJ1-1; D possibly corresponds to TRBD1 (6 bases). CDR1 is SGHRS and CDR2 is YFSETQ in the germline V gene. The CDR3 consists of 15 residues. Trimming pared 1 base from V and 4 bases from J, leaving 14 bases between. The CDR3 sequence: CASSLPEGQFTEAFF. In DNA form, the CDR3 reads TGCGCCAGCAGCTTGCCCGAGGGACAATTCACTGAAGCTTTCTTT.

This clone appeared a few times. The V call is TRBV5-1, the J call TRBJ2-5; 8 nucleotides align to TRBD1. Germline-derived CDR1 and CDR2 are SGHRS and YFSETQ. The CDR3 has 15 residues. V shed 4 bases and J 1 base; nucleotides not matched to a gene: 6. Here the CDR3 reads CASSDRTGTQETQYF. CDR3 bases: TGCGCCAGCAGCGACCGGACAGGGACCCAAGAGACCCAGTACTTC.

The rearrangement joins TRBV14 to TRBJ2-1, with TRBD2 matching 10 bases. The CDR3 has 14 residues. Losses at the gene ends were 9 bases for V and 8 bases for J; bases not matched to a gene: 10. Germline loops: CDR1 SGHDN, CDR2 FVKESK. CDR3 amino acids: CASRTSGIFDEQFF. For the CDR3, the DNA is TGTGCCAGTAGAACTAGCGGGATATTCGATGAGCAGTTCTTC.

This clone was picked up one time. The chain couples TRBV27 to TRBJ2-2, with 9 bases that match TRBD1. The CDR3 contains 13 residues. The junction had 0 bases not matched to a gene; V was cut back by 6 bases and J by 4 bases. Germline V gives CDR1 MNHEY, CDR2 SMNVEV (reference sequence). The DNA of the CDR3 is TGTGCCAGCAGGGACAGGGGCACCGGGGAGCTGTTTTTT. This sequence encodes CASRDRGTGELFF.

This clone was picked up a small number of times. The J gene is TRBJ2-3, the V gene TRBV28; 7 nucleotides align to TRBD2. The CDR3 length is 12 residues. Trimming removed 6 bases from V and 6 bases from J; junction bases left unmatched: 3. The germline gives CDR1 MDHEN, CDR2 SYDVKM. CDR3: CASSLLADTQYF. The CDR3 nucleotides read TGTGCCAGCAGCCTACTAGCGGATACGCAGTATTTT.

The chain employs TRBV7-2 and TRBJ2-2; the D gene is possibly TRBD1 (7 bases). The CDR3 runs 14 residues. Germline loops: CDR1 SGHTA, CDR2 FQGNSA. V lost 5 bases and J 5 bases, leaving 12 bases between the germline ends. The chain's CDR3 is CASSKTGRTGELFF. CDR3 sequence (DNA): TGTGCCAGCAGCAAGACAGGGAGGACCGGGGAGCTGTTTTTT.

V is TRBV18 and J is TRBJ2-4, with TRBD2 matching over 8 bases. J lost 9 bases, V lost 8 bases, and 18 bases had no gene match. The CDR3 is made up of 16 amino acids. Germline V gene sequence: CDR1 KGHSH, CDR2 LQKENI. CDR3 region: CASDRNPTGGLVIQYF. The CDR3 DNA is TGTGCCAGCGACCGCAATCCCACGGGAGGGTTGGTCATTCAGTACTTC.

The chain carries TRBV7-8 and TRBJ2-3; 7 bases are shared with TRBD1. CDR1 is SGHVS, CDR2 FQNEAQ, per germline. V gave up 5 bases and J gave up 5 bases; unmatched junction bases: 13. This CDR3 has 16 residues. The CDR3 sequence is CASSPHRDSAGDTQYF. DNA of the CDR3: TGTGCCAGCAGCCCTCACCGGGACAGTGCTGGAGATACGCAGTATTTT. Looking up the rest from reference TRBV7-8 and TRBJ2-3 gives the full variable domain: GAGVSQSPRYKVAKRGQDVALRCDPISGHVSLFWYQQALGQGPEFLTYFQNEAQLDKSGLPSDRFFAERPEGSVSTLKIQRTQQEDSAVYLCASSPHRDSAGDTQYFGPGTRLTVL.

This clone was detected a few times. The rearrangement links TRBV21-1 to TRBJ2-3; the DNA was not compared with TRBD1, the D call given in the table. TRBV21-1 is a pseudogene segment. The CDR3 has 15 amino acids. CDR3 amino acids: CASSRRTTSTDTQYF. The CDR3 bases are TGTGCCAGCAGCCGGCGAACGACAAGTACAGATACGCAGTATTTT.

The CDR3 nucleotides read TGTGCCAGCAGTTCTCGGGACAGAAAGACCCAGTACTTC. The encoded protein is CASSSRDRKTQYF. The gene calls are TRBV28 and TRBJ2-5; 7 bases are shared with TRBD1. Germline V gene lookup returns CDR1 MDHEN and CDR2 SYDVKM. The J segment lost 6 bases and the V segment lost 4 bases, leaving 5 bases of the junction unmatched. This CDR3 region has 13 residues.

This clone was found a few times. The chain combines TRBV9 with TRBJ1-1; D call uncertain. The CDR3 is made up of 14 amino acids. CDR1 and CDR2 from the germline V gene are SGDLS and YYNGEE. Trimming pared 0 bases from V and 3 bases from J, leaving 9 bases between. CDR3 loop: CASSVVGRDTEAFF. In DNA, the CDR3 is TGTGCCAGCAGCGTAGTAGGGAGGGACACTGAAGCTTTCTTT. Supplemented by reference TRBV9 and TRBJ1-1, the full variable domain reads DSGVTQTPKHLITATGQRVTLRCSPRSGDLSVYWYQQSLDQGLQFLIQYYNGEERAKGNILERFSAQQFPDLHSELNLSSLELGDSALYFCASSVVGRDTEAFFGQGTRLTVV.